These 2 T cell receptor beta chains were all obtained from the same sample, sequenced in a study of cytomegalovirus exposure and HLA in healthy donors. Primers for the PCR totalled 60 Vbeta and 13 Jbeta. Profiled with immunoSEQ multiplex PCR; TCRdb holds only in-frame clones, not every one. The sample has some 160,000 clones, about 70% seen once; the top ten hold around 4.2%. What was sequenced was PBMCs. These receptors all come from a man between 60 and 75 years old in good health and CMV-seronegative.

The gene calls are TRBV9 and TRBJ2-1, with 15 positions matching TRBD2. With 7 bases clipped from V and 0 bases from J, the junction kept 11 bases outside the gene matches. In germline, CDR1 is SGDLS, CDR2 YYNGEE. The CDR3 has 19 amino acids. In DNA, the CDR3 is TGTGCCAGCGGAGGGACTAGCGGGAGGACACCTCCCTCCTACAATGAGCAGTTCTTC. Its translation: CASGGTSGRTPPSYNEQFF. Filled out from reference TRBV9 and TRBJ2-1, the complete variable domain reads DSGVTQTPKHLITATGQRVTLRCSPRSGDLSVYWYQQSLDQGLQFLIQYYNGEERAKGNILERFSAQQFPDLHSELNLSSLELGDSALYFCASGGTSGRTPPSYNEQFFGPGTRLTVL.

The V gene is TRBV6-1, the J gene TRBJ2-7; TRBD1 agrees at 7 bases. Germline CDR1 is MNHNS and CDR2 is SASEGT. The CDR3 length is 13 residues. With 2 bases clipped from V and 11 bases from J, the junction kept 9 bases outside the gene matches. This CDR3 reads CASSEFTGVYEYF. Written as DNA, the CDR3 is TGTGCCAGCAGTGAATTTACAGGGGTATACGAGTACTTC.